This entry lists 11 T cell receptor beta chains sequenced from one sample in a study of beta chain features in type 1 diabetes. Study-wide results and limits: Researchers report that Type 1 diabetes patients had moderately but significantly shorter TCRB CDR3s across all four CD4+ subsets.

No antigens are known for them. Sequencing targeted expressed TCRB transcripts, as all isolated RNA had been reverse transcribed. Repertoires were generated with immunoSEQ multiplex PCR, while TCRdb's copy carries only in-frame clones and drops some. Of 550,000 to 850,000 clones in the sample, around an eighth were seen once. The sample was naive CD4+ T cells from blood. All receptors derive from a man aged 18 to 30 with type 1 diabetes.

As regards this clone: The same CDR3 is also encoded by other DNA sequences in this sample. This chain connects TRBV28 to TRBJ2-7; possible D gene TRBD1, 5 bases. This CDR3 spans 13 amino acids. Trimming took 3 bases from V and 4 from J, leaving 10 bases between them. CDR1 and CDR2 from the germline V gene are MDHEN and SYDVKM. CDR3 DNA: TGTGCCAGCAGTTTGGTGCAGGGTTACGAGCAGTACTTC. It codes for CASSLVQGYEQYF.

The chain uses TRBV4-1 and TRBJ2-5; 8 nucleotides align to TRBD1. Germline V gene sequence: CDR1 MGHRA, CDR2 YSYEKL. This CDR3 spans 15 amino acids. V gave up 3 bases and J gave up 4 bases; unmatched junction bases: 7. DNA for the CDR3: TGCGCCAGCAGCCAGGAGGGACAGGTCAGAGAGACCCAGTACTTC. This gives the protein CASSQEGQVRETQYF.

J is TRBJ1-3 and V is TRBV6-6; TRBD1 might be the D (5 bases). Germline V CDR1 and CDR2: MNHNY, SVGAGI (reference sequence). Trimming pared 0 bases from V and 2 bases from J, leaving 8 bases between. This CDR3 contains 15 residues. CDR3 in amino acids: CASSYSGGAGNTIYF. The CDR3 nucleotides are TGTGCCAGCAGTTACTCTGGGGGAGCTGGAAACACCATATATTTT.

This clone was seen a handful of times. The rearrangement joins TRBV28 to TRBJ1-1; D unresolved. V lost 3 bases and J 8 bases, leaving 10 bases between the germline ends. This CDR3 comprises 12 residues. Germline V gives CDR1 MDHEN, CDR2 SYDVKM. CDR3 nucleotide sequence: TGTGCCAGCAGTTTCAGGCGCGCGGAAGCTTTCTTT. Protein product: CASSFRRAEAFF.

This clone was observed a handful of times. The gene calls are TRBV20-1 and TRBJ1-5; D is unclear. The V gene's germline CDR1 is DFQATT and CDR2 SNEGSKA (reference sequence). The V end lost 1 base, the J end lost 8 bases, and 6 bases lay between the germline ends. CDR3 length equals 11 residues. CDR3 protein: CSARVQEPQHF. The DNA for the CDR3 is TGCAGTGCTAGAGTTCAGGAGCCCCAGCATTTT.

With regard to this clone: One junction end disagrees with the germline gene, perhaps due to a read error. The chain links TRBV7-9 to TRBJ2-3; the D gene is possibly TRBD1 (5 bases). Germline V gene sequence: CDR1 SEHNR, CDR2 FQNEAQ (reference sequence). This CDR3 spans 14 amino acids. CDR3: CASTLGAWTDTQYF. The CDR3 coding sequence is TGTGCCAGCACCTTAGGGGCTTGGACAGATACGCAGTATTTT.

This clone was counted only a few times. Distinct nucleotide sequences in the sample also encode this CDR3. The V call is TRBV18, the J call TRBJ2-6, with unresolved D. Germline loops: CDR1 KGHSH, CDR2 LQKENI. CDR3 length: 14 residues. V was clipped by 2 bases and J by 1 base, with 3 bases between them. The CDR3 DNA reads TGTGCCAGCTCACCAGGGTCTGGGGCCAACGTCCTGACTTTC. It translates to CASSPGSGANVLTF.

This sequence joins TRBV7-3 and TRBJ2-3; D might be TRBD2 (6 bases). The CDR3 has 16 amino acids. V was cut by 5 bases and J by 1 base, with 16 bases left in between. Germline V gene sequence: CDR1 SGHTA, CDR2 FQGTGA. CDR3 sequence: CASSLKRSSGTDTQYF. CDR3 coding DNA: TGTGCCAGCAGCCTAAAGCGGTCTAGCGGCACAGATACGCAGTATTTT.

The chain couples TRBV7-7 to TRBJ2-1, with 7 bases fitting TRBD1. The germline gives CDR1 SSHAT, CDR2 FNYEAQ (reference sequence). The CDR3 is 14 amino acids. Trimming at V came to 6 bases and at J to 5 bases, leaving 7 bases not matched to a gene. CDR3 bases: TGTGCCAGCAGTCCTACAGGGGATAACAATGAGCAGTTCTTC. Protein sequence: CASSPTGDNNEQFF.

This clone has a handful of counts. Other DNA sequences within the sample encode an identical CDR3. This chain links TRBV20-1 with TRBJ2-6, with D unresolved. Germline assignment: CDR1 DFQATT and CDR2 SNEGSKA (reference sequence). The CDR3 totals 11 residues. V dropped 5 bases and J dropped 5 bases, with 4 bases sitting between them. The CDR3 coding sequence is TGCAGTGCTCCATGGGCCAACGTCCTGACTTTC. Its protein is CSAPWANVLTF.

This clone was picked up a small number of times. The chain links TRBV9 to TRBJ2-1, with 10 bases lining up with TRBD2. J gave up 7 bases and V 3 bases, and 7 bases lay outside the gene matches. The germline V gene encodes CDR1 SGDLS and CDR2 YYNGEE. The CDR3 has 15 residues. This chain's CDR3 is CASSAERGGWNEQFF. The CDR3 nucleotides read TGTGCCAGCAGCGCGGAGCGGGGGGGCTGGAATGAGCAGTTCTTC.